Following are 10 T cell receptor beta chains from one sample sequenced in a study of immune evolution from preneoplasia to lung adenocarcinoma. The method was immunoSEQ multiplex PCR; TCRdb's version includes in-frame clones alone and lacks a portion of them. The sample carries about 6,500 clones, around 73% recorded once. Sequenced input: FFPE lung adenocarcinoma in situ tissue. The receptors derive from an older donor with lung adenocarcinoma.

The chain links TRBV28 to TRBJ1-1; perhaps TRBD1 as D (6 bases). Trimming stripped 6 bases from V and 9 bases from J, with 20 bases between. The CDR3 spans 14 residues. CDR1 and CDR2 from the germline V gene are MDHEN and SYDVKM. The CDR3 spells CASRFGGAEEKAFF. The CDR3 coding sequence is TGTGCCAGCAGGTTCGGGGGGGCCGAGGAGAAAGCTTTCTTT.

For the CDR3, the DNA is TGTGCCAGTAGTATAGATCCGGCAGGGAGCCCCTATGGCTACACCTTC. Its translation: CASSIDPAGSPYGYTF. The rearrangement joins TRBV19 to TRBJ1-2, with D perhaps matching TRBD1 (5 bases). The germline V gene has CDR1 LNHDA and CDR2 SQIVND (reference sequence). The CDR3 totals 16 residues. The V and J ends lost 0 bases and 4 bases respectively, with 15 bases between them.

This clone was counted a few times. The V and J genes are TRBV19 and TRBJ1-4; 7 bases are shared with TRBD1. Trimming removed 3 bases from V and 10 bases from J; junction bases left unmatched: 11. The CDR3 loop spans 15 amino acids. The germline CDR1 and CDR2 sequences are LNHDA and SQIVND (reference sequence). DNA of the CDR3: TGTGCCAGTAGTATGAGGACAGGTGACAGCGTAAAACTGTTTTTT. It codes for CASSMRTGDSVKLFF.

CDR3 region: CASSPPPDYNEQFF. The CDR3 coding sequence is TGTGCCAGCAGCCCCCCTCCGGATTACAATGAGCAGTTCTTC. The V gene is TRBV7-8, the J gene TRBJ2-1; unclear D gene. This CDR3 spans 14 amino acids. With 5 bases removed from V and 4 bases from J, the gap between germline ends came to 12 bases. Germline V gene lookup returns CDR1 SGHVS and CDR2 FQNEAQ.

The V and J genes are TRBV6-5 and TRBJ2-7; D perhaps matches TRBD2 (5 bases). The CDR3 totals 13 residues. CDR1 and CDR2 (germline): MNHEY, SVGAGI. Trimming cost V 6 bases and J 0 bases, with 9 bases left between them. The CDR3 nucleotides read TGTGCCAGCAGCCGGGAAAGCTCCTACGAGCAGTACTTC. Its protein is CASSRESSYEQYF.

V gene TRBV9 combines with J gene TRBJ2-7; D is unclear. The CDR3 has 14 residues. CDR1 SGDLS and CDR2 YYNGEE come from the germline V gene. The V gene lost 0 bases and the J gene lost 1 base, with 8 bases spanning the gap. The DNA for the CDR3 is TGTGCCAGCAGCGTAGACACGGATTCCTACGAGCAGTACTTC. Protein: CASSVDTDSYEQYF.

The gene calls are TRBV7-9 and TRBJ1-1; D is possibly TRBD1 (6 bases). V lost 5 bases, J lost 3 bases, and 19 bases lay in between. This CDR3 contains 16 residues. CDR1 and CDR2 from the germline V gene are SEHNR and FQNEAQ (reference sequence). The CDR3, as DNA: TGTGCCAGCAGCCCCCCCCGGGCCGGGGGCTACACTGAAGCTTTCTTT. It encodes CASSPPRAGGYTEAFF.

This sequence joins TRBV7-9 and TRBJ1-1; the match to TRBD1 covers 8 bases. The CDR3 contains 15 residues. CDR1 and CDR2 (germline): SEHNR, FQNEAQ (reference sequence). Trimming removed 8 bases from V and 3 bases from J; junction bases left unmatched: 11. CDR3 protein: CASQAGGVGHTEAFF. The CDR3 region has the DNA TGTGCCAGCCAAGCAGGGGGCGTTGGGCACACTGAAGCTTTCTTT.

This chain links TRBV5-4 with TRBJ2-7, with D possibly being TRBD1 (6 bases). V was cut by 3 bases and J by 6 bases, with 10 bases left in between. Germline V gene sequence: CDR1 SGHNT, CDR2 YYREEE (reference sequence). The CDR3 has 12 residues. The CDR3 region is CASSSQGSEQYF. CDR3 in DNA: TGTGCCAGCAGCTCCCAGGGGTCCGAGCAGTACTTC.

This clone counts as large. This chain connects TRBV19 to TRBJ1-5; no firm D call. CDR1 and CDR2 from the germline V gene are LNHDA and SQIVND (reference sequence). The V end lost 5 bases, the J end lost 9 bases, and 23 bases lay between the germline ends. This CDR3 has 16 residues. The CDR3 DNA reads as TGTGCCAGTAGTCCCGGTATGGTGGGGTCCAATGTGCCCCAGCATTTT. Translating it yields CASSPGMVGSNVPQHF.